A single sample gave rise to the 6 T cell receptor beta chains below, sequenced in a study of preoperative IRX-2 immunotherapy in early breast cancer. The treatment was: preoperative locoregional IRX-2 cytokine immunotherapy. Using immunoSEQ multiplex PCR, the repertoire was profiled, and TCRdb retains in-frame clones only, with some absent. The sample carries just over 25,000 clones, approximately 80% recorded once. The source was lymph node tissue, collected after IRX-2 immunotherapy. The receptors were sampled from a human donor with breast cancer.

This rearrangement joins TRBV18 to TRBJ1-1, with D uncertain. V shed 2 bases and J shed 5 bases, with 18 bases lying between them. Per germline, CDR1 KGHSH and CDR2 LQKENI. The length of the CDR3 is 16 residues. This chain's CDR3 is CASSPVRPGVGTEAFF. The CDR3 nucleotides are TGTGCCAGCTCACCAGTGAGACCCGGGGTTGGGACTGAAGCTTTCTTT.

This clone showed up just a few times. The chain uses TRBV28 and TRBJ1-4; D remains ambiguous. Per the germline V gene, CDR1 is MDHEN and CDR2 is SYDVKM. Trimming took 5 bases from V and 0 from J, leaving 10 bases between them. There are 15 residues in the CDR3. CDR3 DNA sequence: TGTGCCAGCAGTCCCCTCTGGACAACTAATGAAAAACTGTTTTTT. This codes for CASSPLWTTNEKLFF.

The chain couples TRBV18 to TRBJ2-7, with a tentative D call TRBD1 (6 bases). The CDR3 totals 14 residues. Germline assignment: CDR1 KGHSH and CDR2 LQKENI. Trimming stripped 5 bases from V and 1 base from J, with 12 bases between. The CDR3 protein is CASSDTGLSYEQYV. The CDR3, as DNA: TGTGCCAGCTCAGACACAGGGCTTTCCTACGAGCAGTACGTC.

In its sample, this clone was seen a few times. The chain joins TRBV19 to TRBJ1-4; D not certain. In germline, CDR1 is LNHDA, CDR2 SQIVND (reference sequence). V gave up 3 bases and J gave up 7 bases, with 12 bases separating them. The CDR3 is 14 residues long. The CDR3, as DNA: TGTGCCAGTAGTATCCGAGGGTACGGTGAAAAACTGTTTTTT. Its translation: CASSIRGYGEKLFF.

The chain carries TRBV19 and TRBJ2-2, with 9 bases aligning to TRBD1. The CDR3 loop spans 15 amino acids. V was pared by 9 bases and J by 5 bases, with 10 bases of the junction left unmatched. Germline V gene data show CDR1 as LNHDA and CDR2 as SQIVND (reference sequence). CDR3 DNA: TGTGCCAGCCTAAAGACAGGGGGTGGGACCGGGGAGCTGTTTTTT. Amino acid sequence: CASLKTGGGTGELFF.

The rearrangement links TRBV12-5 to TRBJ2-2, with D perhaps matching TRBD2 (6 bases). The CDR3 has 13 residues. The germline V gene encodes CDR1 LGHNT and CDR2 FRNRAP. V lost 3 bases, J lost 6 bases, and 8 bases lay in between. The CDR3 coding sequence is TGTGCTAGTGGTTTATCGGGGGCCGGGGAGCTGTTTTTT. Protein product: CASGLSGAGELFF.